This TCR beta chain was sequenced for a study of T cell changes during pregnancy in multiple sclerosis. Method: immunoSEQ multiplex PCR; TCRdb's copy keeps in-frame clones and lacks some. In the table there are tens of thousands of clones, 75% to 95% of which are singletons. A word on this clone: Other DNA sequences of this sample code for an identical CDR3.

Germline loops: CDR1 SGHNT, CDR2 YYREEE (reference sequence). The junction had 5 bases not matched to a gene; V was cut back by 4 bases and J by 0 bases. The CDR3 sequence is 16 residues long. The TCR was taken from a female donor in good health, enrolled as a control in a pregnancy study. The gene calls are TRBV5-4 and TRBJ2-5, with 11 bases fitting TRBD2. This specimen was peripheral blood, taken in the third trimester of pregnancy. The CDR3 protein is CASSPLAGGYQETQYF. CDR3 DNA: TGTGCCAGCAGCCCGCTAGCGGGGGGTTACCAAGAGACCCAGTACTTC.